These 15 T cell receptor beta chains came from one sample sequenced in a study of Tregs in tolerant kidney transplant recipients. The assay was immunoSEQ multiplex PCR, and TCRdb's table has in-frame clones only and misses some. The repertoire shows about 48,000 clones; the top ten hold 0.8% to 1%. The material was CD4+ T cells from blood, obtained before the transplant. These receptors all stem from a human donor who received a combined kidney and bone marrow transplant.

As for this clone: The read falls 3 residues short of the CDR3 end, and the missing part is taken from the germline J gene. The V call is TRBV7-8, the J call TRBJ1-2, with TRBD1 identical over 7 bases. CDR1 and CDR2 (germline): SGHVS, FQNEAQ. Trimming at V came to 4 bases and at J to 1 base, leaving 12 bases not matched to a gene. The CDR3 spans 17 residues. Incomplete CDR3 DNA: TGTGCCAGCAGCTCCGACAGGGCTCGCTCCCTTAACTATGGC. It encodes CASSSDRARSLNYG. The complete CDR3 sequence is CASSSDRARSLNYGYTF. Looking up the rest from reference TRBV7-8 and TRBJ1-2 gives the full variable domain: GAGVSQSPRYKVAKRGQDVALRCDPISGHVSLFWYQQALGQGPEFLTYFQNEAQLDKSGLPSDRFFAERPEGSVSTLKIQRTQQEDSAVYLCASSSDRARSLNYGYTFGSGTRLTVV.

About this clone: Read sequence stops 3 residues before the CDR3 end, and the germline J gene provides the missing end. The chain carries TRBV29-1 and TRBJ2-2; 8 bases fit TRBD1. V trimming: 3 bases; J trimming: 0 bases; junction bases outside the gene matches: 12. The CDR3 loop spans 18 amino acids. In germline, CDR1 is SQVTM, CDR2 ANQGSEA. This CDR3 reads CSVERWTGRSANTGELFF. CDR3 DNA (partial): TGCAGCGTTGAGAGGTGGACAGGGCGATCCGCGAACACCGGGGAG.

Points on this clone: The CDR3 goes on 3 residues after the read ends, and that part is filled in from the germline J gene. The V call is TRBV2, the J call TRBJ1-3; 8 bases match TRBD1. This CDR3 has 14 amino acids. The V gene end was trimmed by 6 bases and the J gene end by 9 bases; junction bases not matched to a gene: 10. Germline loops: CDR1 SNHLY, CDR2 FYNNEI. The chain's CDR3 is CASSGQGGMPTIYF. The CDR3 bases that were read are TGTGCCAGCAGCGGACAGGGTGGAATGCCCACC.

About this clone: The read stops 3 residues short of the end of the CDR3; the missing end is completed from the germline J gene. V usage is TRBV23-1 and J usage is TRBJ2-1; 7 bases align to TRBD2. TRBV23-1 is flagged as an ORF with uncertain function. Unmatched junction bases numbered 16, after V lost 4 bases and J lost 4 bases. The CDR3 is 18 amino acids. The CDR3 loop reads CASSPPYARRGIYNEQFF. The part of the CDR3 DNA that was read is TGCGCCAGCAGTCCCCCCTACGCGCGGCGGGGGATTTACAATGAG.

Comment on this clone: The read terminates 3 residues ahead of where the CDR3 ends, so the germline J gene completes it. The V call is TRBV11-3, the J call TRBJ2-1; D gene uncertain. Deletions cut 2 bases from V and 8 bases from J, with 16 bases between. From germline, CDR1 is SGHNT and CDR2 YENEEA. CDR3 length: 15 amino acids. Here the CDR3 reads CASSLRAGTWDEQFF. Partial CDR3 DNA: TGTGCCAGCAGCTTAAGGGCTGGAACTTGGGATGAG.

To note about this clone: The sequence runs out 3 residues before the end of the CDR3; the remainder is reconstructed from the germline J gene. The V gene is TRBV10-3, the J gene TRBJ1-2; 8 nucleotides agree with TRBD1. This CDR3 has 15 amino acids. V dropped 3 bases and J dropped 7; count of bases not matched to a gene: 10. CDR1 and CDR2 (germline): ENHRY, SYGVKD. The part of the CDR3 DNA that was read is TGTGCCATCAGTGAAATAGGACAGGGTGGAGGTGGC. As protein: CAISEIGQGGGG. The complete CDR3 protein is CAISEIGQGGGGYTF.

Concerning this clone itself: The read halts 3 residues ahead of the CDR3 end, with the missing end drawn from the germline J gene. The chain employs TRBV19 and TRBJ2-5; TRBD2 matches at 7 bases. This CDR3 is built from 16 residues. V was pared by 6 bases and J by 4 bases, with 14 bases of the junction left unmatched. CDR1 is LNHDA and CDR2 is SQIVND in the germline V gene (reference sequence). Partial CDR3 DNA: TGTGCCAGTAGCCCTACTAGCGTCAAGATAGGAGAGACC. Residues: CASSPTSVKIGET. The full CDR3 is CASSPTSVKIGETQYF.

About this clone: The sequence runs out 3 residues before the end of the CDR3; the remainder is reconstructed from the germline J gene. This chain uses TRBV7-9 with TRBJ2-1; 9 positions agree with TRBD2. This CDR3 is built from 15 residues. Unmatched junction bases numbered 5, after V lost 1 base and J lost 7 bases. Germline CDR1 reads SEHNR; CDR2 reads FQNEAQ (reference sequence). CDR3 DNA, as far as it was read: TGTGCCAGCAGCTTAGGAGCGGGGGGCGGGAATGAG. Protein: CASSLGAGGGNE. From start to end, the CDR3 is CASSLGAGGGNEQFF.

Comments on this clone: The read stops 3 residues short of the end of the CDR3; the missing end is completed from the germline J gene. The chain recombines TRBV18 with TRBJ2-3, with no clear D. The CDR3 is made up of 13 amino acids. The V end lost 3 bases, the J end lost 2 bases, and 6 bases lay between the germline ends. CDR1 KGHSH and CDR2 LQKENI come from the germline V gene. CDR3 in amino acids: CASSPRATDTQYF. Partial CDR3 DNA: TGTGCCAGCTCACCCCGCGCCACAGATACG.

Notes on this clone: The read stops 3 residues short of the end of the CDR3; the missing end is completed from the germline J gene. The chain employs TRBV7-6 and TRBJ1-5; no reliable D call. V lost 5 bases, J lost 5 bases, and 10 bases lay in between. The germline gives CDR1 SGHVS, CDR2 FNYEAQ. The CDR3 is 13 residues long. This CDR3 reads CASSANPDQPQHF. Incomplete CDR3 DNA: TGTGCCAGCAGCGCGAACCCGGATCAGCCC.

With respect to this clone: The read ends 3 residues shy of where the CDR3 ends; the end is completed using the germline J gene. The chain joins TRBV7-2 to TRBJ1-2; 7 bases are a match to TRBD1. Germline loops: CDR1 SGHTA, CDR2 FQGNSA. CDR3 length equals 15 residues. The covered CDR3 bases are TGTGCCAGCAGTAATAGACAGGGACTTCAGCACGAC. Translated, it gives CASSNRQGLQHD. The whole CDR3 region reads CASSNRQGLQHDYTF.

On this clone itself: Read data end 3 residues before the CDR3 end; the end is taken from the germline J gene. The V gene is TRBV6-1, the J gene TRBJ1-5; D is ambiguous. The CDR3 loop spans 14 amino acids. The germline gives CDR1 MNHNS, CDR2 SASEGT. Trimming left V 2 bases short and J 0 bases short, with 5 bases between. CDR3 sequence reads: CASSEQYSNQPQHF. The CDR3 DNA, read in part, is TGTGCCAGCAGTGAACAGTATAGCAATCAGCCC.

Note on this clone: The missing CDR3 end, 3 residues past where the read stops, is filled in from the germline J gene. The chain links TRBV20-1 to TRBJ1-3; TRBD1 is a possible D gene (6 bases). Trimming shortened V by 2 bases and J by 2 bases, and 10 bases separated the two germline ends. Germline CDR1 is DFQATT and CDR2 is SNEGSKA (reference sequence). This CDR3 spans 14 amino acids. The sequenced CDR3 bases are TGCAGTGCTAGACGCGGGGGGCCTGGAAACACC. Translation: CSARRGGPGNT. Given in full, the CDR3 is CSARRGGPGNTIYF.

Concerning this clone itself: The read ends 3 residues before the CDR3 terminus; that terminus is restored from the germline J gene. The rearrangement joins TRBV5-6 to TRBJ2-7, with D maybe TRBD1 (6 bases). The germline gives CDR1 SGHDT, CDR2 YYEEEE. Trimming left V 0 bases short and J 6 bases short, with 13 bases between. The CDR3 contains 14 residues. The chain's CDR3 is CASSLVRGTGEQYF. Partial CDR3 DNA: TGTGCCAGCAGCTTGGTTAGGGGGACGGGCGAG.

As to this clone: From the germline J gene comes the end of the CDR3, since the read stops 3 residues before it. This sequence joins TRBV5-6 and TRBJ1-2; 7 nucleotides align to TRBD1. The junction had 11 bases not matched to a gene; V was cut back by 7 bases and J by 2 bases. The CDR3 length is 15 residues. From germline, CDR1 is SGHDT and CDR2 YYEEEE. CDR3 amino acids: CASCSPGQSNYGYTF. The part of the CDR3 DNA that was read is TGTGCCAGCTGCTCTCCGGGACAGTCGAACTATGGC.